This T cell receptor beta chain is drawn from a study of OX40 agonist ivuxolimab in advanced cancers. For the study in its entirety: Ivuxolimab was a fully human IgG2 agonistic monoclonal antibody targeting the costimulatory receptor OX40 (CD134). In the dose-escalation cohort, more than 75% of patients were male, and the mean age was approximately 64 years, with a range of 23 to 79. Partial responses occurred in three dose-escalation patients: two with cutaneous melanoma and one with hepatocellular carcinoma. Peripheral TCRbeta sequencing was intended to test whether TCR sequence diversity was altered and clonal T-cell expansion was caused by ivuxolimab. Patients were allowed to have had prior anti-PD-1, anti-PD-L1 or anti-CTLA-4 therapy, and approximately 37% of the dose-escalation patients had been treated with checkpoint inhibitors. The paper covers the monotherapy dose-escalation part of the phase I ivuxolimab trial, which included N of about 51 patients. Among the 50 to 55 dose-escalation patients, some 20 had hepatocellular carcinoma, roughly 15 melanoma, 9 renal cell carcinoma and 9 head and neck cancer. Intravenous ivuxolimab was administered to patients every 2 weeks at six dose levels: 0.01, 0.1, 0.3, 1.5, 3 and 10 mg/kg.

As to this clone: What this receptor recognizes is not known. There are no base qualities to consult, and no much larger clone falls within one base.

Patients with a history of autoimmune disease or receiving systemic immunosuppression were excluded from the trial. In every dose cohort, peripheral blood was drawn for TCR sequencing at baseline, cycle 4 day 1, and cycle 7 day 1. Samples were obtained from an open-label, multicenter, first-in-human phase I dose-escalation trial of ivuxolimab. Adults with locally advanced or metastatic melanoma, renal cell, hepatocellular, or head and neck squamous cell carcinoma were enrolled in the trial. Before TCR sequencing, CD4+ T cells and CD8+ T cells from peripheral blood were sorted into separate populations. Findings and caveats that apply to the study as a whole: Low levels of normalized T-cell clonal expansion were also seen in some nonresponding patients. Partial responders in the 0.1-3.0 mg/kg groups had among the lowest normalized peripheral clonal expansion, especially among CD8+ T cells. At doses from 0.1 to 3.0 mg/kg, clonal expansion was seen in both CD4+ and CD8+ blood T cells between baseline and week 6. Which antigens the clonally expanded peripheral T cells were specific for was not determined. After ivuxolimab, more expanded clones were found on average in CD8+ T cells than in CD4+ T cells.

V drops 4 bases and J drops 6 bases, leaving 14 bases in between. Via the germline V gene (reference sequence), CDR1 is SGHNT and CDR2 YYREEE. From the cysteine up to the phenylalanine, the CDR3 has a length of 15 residues. The read is trimmed to its CDR3 DNA, 45 bases read in frame from base 1. Genomic DNA was extracted from sorted cells for sequencing of the TCRbeta CDR3 region. TCRbeta CDR3 regions were sequenced using the immunoSEQ Assay. TCRdb stores this immuneACCESS table with in-frame sequences only. Part of the clones is absent; in the studies checked, under half of the shortfall reflects unresolved V genes, and no reason is known for the rest. This sample comprises tens of thousands of clones, 86% of them detected only once. The ten largest clones capture roughly 6.7% of the sample.

The chain is assembled from TRBV5-4 and TRBJ1-6, with no reliable assignment of the D segment. The specimen was CD4+ or CD8+ T cells sorted from blood, collected in a trial of the OX40 agonist ivuxolimab. This clonotype was sampled from an adult with an advanced solid tumor such as melanoma, head and neck, liver or kidney cancer. CDR3 loop: CASSLLTPANSPLHF. The DNA reads TGTGCCAGCAGCCTGTTGACACCTGCTAATTCACCCCTCCACTTT.